Each of the 17 T cell receptor beta chains below was sequenced from the same sample in a study of blood T cell repertoires in COVID-19. Measured with immunoSEQ multiplex PCR; TCRdb has only the in-frame clones, and not every one. Counted here are over 600,000 clones, about 90% occurring once; the ten biggest clones make up around 0.3%. The sequencing sample was made of peripheral blood. Receptor source: a woman aged 18-30 years with acute or convalescent COVID-19.

The J gene is TRBJ2-2, the V gene TRBV21-1; TRBD2, the D gene given by the table, was not confirmed from the DNA. TRBV21-1 is marked as a pseudogene. There are 16 residues in the CDR3. The CDR3 DNA reads TGTGCCAGCGGTCAAGTCACGGAGCCCAACACCGGGGAGCTGTTTTTT. Protein: CASGQVTEPNTGELFF.

The rearrangement uses TRBV5-8 and TRBJ1-5; TRBD1 aligns across 7 bases. Germline assignment: CDR1 SGHTS and CDR2 YDEGEE. The V gene end was trimmed by 2 bases and the J gene end by 1 base; junction bases not matched to a gene: 3. This CDR3 comprises 15 residues. CDR3 loop: CASSFTGQSNQPQHF. The CDR3 nucleotides are TGTGCCAGCAGCTTTACGGGACAGAGCAATCAGCCCCAGCATTTT.

The genes are TRBV19 and TRBJ1-5; weak D call: TRBD1 (5 bases). V dropped 6 bases and J dropped 8 bases, with 14 bases sitting between them. Germline V gene sequence: CDR1 LNHDA, CDR2 SQIVND (reference sequence). This CDR3 has 13 residues. For the CDR3, the DNA is TGTGCCAGTAGCGATGGGGGGGTTGAGCCCCAGCATTTT. Its protein is CASSDGGVEPQHF.

The chain couples TRBV5-4 to TRBJ1-2; D is possibly TRBD1 (5 bases). Trimming left V 3 bases short and J 1 base short, with 22 bases between. The length of the CDR3 is 18 residues. The V gene's germline CDR1 is SGHNT and CDR2 YYREEE (reference sequence). CDR3: CASSSSTRGLTFNYGYTF. CDR3 bases: TGTGCCAGCAGCTCGTCGACTAGGGGACTCACATTTAACTATGGCTACACCTTC.

V is TRBV30 and J is TRBJ1-1; possibly TRBD1 for D (6 bases). Germline V gene data show CDR1 as GTSNPN and CDR2 as SVGIG (reference sequence). Between the trimmed V and J ends, which lost 1 base and 1 base, there was a span of 10 bases. This CDR3 is built from 14 residues. This CDR3 reads CAWSALGGNTEAFF. CDR3 DNA: TGTGCCTGGAGTGCGCTAGGGGGGAACACTGAAGCTTTCTTT.

The rearrangement uses TRBV5-5 and TRBJ2-7, with D perhaps matching TRBD1 (6 bases). This CDR3 spans 14 amino acids. Trimming shortened V by 4 bases and J by 2 bases, and 13 bases separated the two germline ends. Germline loops: CDR1 SGHKS, CDR2 YYEKEE (reference sequence). The CDR3 is CASSRGQPTYEQYF. CDR3 bases: TGTGCCAGCAGCCGCGGACAGCCCACCTACGAGCAGTACTTC. The full variable domain, completed using reference TRBV5-5 and TRBJ2-7, is DAGVTQSPTHLIKTRGQQVTLRCSPISGHKSVSWYQQVLGQGPQFIFQYYEKEERGRGNFPDRFSARQFPNYSSELNVNALLLGDSALYLCASSRGQPTYEQYFGPGTRLTVT.

J is TRBJ1-5 and V is TRBV4-3, with TRBD1 matching 10 bases. Germline loops: CDR1 LGHNA, CDR2 YSLEER. The junction had 9 bases not matched to a gene; V was cut back by 6 bases and J by 7 bases. The CDR3 contains 15 residues. CDR3 sequence reads: CASSLHWDRGQPQHF. In nucleotides, the CDR3 is TGCGCCAGCAGTTTACATTGGGACAGGGGACAGCCCCAGCATTTT.

The chain has TRBV6-2 or TRBV6-3 and TRBJ1-6; D unclear. V lost 2 bases and J 11 bases, leaving 16 bases between the germline ends. The CDR3 is 15 residues long. The germline V gene encodes CDR1 MNHEY and CDR2 SVGEGT. The CDR3 nucleotides read TGTGCCAGCAGTTACGGTGGAGGGTGGGTCGCACCCCTCCACTTT. It specifies CASSYGGGWVAPLHF.

V is TRBV7-9 and J is TRBJ1-2, with D possibly TRBD1 on 5 matching bases. V lost 1 base and J lost 2, with 8 bases in between. Germline V gene data show CDR1 as SEHNR and CDR2 as FQNEAQ (reference sequence). This CDR3 has 14 amino acids. Written as DNA, the CDR3 is TGTGCCAGCAGCTTAGGGACACGAAACTATGGCTACACCTTC. Amino acid sequence: CASSLGTRNYGYTF.

This chain joins TRBV2 and TRBJ2-3, with D tentatively TRBD2 (6 bases). The V gene lost 8 bases and the J gene lost 1 base, with 10 bases spanning the gap. The length of the CDR3 is 13 residues. The germline V gene encodes CDR1 SNHLY and CDR2 FYNNEI. DNA for the CDR3: TGTGCCAGCTCGACGGGGGGCACAGATACGCAGTATTTT. Its protein product is CASSTGGTDTQYF.

J is TRBJ1-4 and V is TRBV12-3 or TRBV12-4, with D hard to call. Trimming removed 6 bases from V and 7 bases from J, with 9 bases in between. The CDR3 has 12 residues. CDR3 coding DNA: TGTGCCAGCAGATCCGGGAGTGAAAAACTGTTTTTT. The encoded protein is CASRSGSEKLFF.

This chain joins TRBV5-5 and TRBJ2-3; tentatively, D is TRBD2 (7 bases). V lost 0 bases, J lost 9 bases, and 17 bases lay in between. The CDR3 consists of 15 residues. Germline CDR1 is SGHKS and CDR2 is YYEKEE (reference sequence). CDR3 region: CASSLAGGGFATQYF. In DNA form, the CDR3 reads TGTGCCAGCAGCTTGGCGGGCGGGGGCTTTGCCACGCAGTATTTT.

The V call is TRBV10-1, the J call TRBJ1-5; 8 bases align to TRBD1. The CDR3 covers 16 residues. V lost 0 bases, J lost 4 bases, and 5 bases stayed unmatched. Germline V gives CDR1 WNHNN, CDR2 SYGVQD (reference sequence). CDR3 DNA: TGCGCCAGCAGTGAGTCAGGACAGGGTACGAATCAGCCCCAGCATTTT. This gives the protein CASSESGQGTNQPQHF.

The chain joins TRBV4-1 to TRBJ1-1; 7 bases agree with TRBD1. V lost 1 base, J lost 6 bases, and 2 bases stayed unmatched. This CDR3 is 13 amino acids long. Looked up from germline, CDR1 is MGHRA and CDR2 is YSYEKL. The CDR3: CASSQGQGAEAFF. The CDR3 coding sequence is TGCGCCAGCAGCCAAGGGCAGGGGGCTGAAGCTTTCTTT.

A single count supports this clone. The genes are TRBV29-1 and TRBJ2-3, with D possibly TRBD1 on 5 matching bases. The germline gives CDR1 SQVTM, CDR2 ANQGSEA. V gave up 2 bases and J gave up 2 bases, with 8 bases separating them. The CDR3 is made up of 13 amino acids. This CDR3 reads CSVERTLTDTQYF. The CDR3, as DNA: TGCAGCGTTGAACGGACACTCACAGATACGCAGTATTTT.

The chain combines TRBV25-1 with TRBJ1-1; TRBD1 aligns across 8 bases. Germline V CDR1 and CDR2: MGHDK, SYGVNS. With V trimmed by 8 bases and J by 1 base, 3 bases remained unmatched. This CDR3 has 13 residues. The CDR3 nucleotides read TGTGCCAGCTGCCAGGGGGCGAACACTGAAGCTTTCTTT. Translation gives CASCQGANTEAFF. Complete variable domain (other parts from reference TRBV25-1 and TRBJ1-1): EADIYQTPRYLVIGTGKKITLECSQTMGHDKMYWYQQDPGMELHLIHYSYGVNSTEKGDLSSESTVSRIRTEHFPLTLESARPSHTSQYLCASCQGANTEAFFGQGTRLTVV.

The V gene is TRBV21-1, the J gene TRBJ2-7; the D call in the table, TRBD1, was not verified against the DNA. TRBV21-1 is described as a pseudogene. CDR3 size: 18 residues. The CDR3 nucleotides read TGTGCCAGCAGCAAAGCGCTGGTACGCGGACAGGTTTTCTGCGAGCAGTACTTC. Translated, it gives CASSKALVRGQVFCEQYF.